What follows describes a single T cell receptor (beta chain). UMI-tagged 5'RACE template switching yielded the TCR beta cDNA. TCRdb reanalyzed the 5' RACE reads and collapses them to one entry per CDR3 protein, without DNA. Here the sample table reports about 160,000 distinct CDR3 sequences. This entry is derived from a study of T cells expressing NK-cell markers. Study at large: Eight donors were sequenced, seven testing HCMV-seropositive and one testing seronegative.

The CDR3 loop spans 14 amino acids. Per germline, CDR1 LGHNA and CDR2 YNFKEQ. The V call is TRBV4-2, the J call TRBJ1-6. The sequencing sample was made of blood T cells: a sorted CD56 or NKG2C T cell subset, CD4+ or CD8+ T cells, or bulk PBMC T cells (not recorded which). This TCR derives from a woman aged 18 to 75 in good health. The CDR3 loop is CASSQAHLNSPLHF.